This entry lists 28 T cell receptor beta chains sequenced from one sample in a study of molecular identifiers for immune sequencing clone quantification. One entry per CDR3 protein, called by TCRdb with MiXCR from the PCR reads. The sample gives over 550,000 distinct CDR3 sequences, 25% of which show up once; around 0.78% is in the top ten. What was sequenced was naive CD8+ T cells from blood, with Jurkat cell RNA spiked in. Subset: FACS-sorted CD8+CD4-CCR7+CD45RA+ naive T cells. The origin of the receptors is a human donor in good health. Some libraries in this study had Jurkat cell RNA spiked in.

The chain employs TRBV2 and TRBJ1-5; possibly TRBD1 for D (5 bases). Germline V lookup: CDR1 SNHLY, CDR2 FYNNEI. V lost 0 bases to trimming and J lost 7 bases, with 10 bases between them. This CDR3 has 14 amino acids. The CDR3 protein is CASSEAGAKQPQHF. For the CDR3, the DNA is TGTGCCAGCAGTGAAGCAGGGGCTAAACAGCCCCAGCATTTT.

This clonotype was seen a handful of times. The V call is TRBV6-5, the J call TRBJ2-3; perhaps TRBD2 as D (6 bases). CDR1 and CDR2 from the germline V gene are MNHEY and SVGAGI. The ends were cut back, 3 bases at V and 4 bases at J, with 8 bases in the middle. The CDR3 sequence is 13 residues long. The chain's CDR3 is CASSYREADTQYF. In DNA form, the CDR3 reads TGTGCCAGCAGTTATAGGGAGGCAGATACGCAGTATTTT.

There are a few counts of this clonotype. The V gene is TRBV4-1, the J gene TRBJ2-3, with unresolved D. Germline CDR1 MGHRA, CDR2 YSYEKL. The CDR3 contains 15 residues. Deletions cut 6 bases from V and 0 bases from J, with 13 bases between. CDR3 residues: CASRPRSTSTDTQYF. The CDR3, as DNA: TGCGCCAGCAGACCCAGAAGTACTAGCACAGATACGCAGTATTTT.

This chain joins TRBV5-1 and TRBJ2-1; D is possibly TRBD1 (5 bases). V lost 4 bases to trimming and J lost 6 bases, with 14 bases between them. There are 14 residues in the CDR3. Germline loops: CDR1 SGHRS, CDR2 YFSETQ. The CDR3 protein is CASSTTQGRNEQFF. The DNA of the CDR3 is TGCGCCAGCAGCACGACTCAGGGTCGCAATGAGCAGTTCTTC.

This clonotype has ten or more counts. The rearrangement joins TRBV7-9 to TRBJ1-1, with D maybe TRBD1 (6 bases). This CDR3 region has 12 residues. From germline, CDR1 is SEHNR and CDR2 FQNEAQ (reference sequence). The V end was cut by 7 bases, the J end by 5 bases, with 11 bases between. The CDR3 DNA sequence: TGTGCCAGCATTGGGGGCCGAACTGAAGCTTTCTTT. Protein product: CASIGGRTEAFF.

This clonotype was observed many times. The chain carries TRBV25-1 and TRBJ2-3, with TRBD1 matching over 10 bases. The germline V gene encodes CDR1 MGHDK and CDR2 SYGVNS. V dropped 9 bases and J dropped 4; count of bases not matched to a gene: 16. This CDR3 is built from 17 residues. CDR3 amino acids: CASSRDRGAGAADTQYF. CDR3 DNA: TGTGCCAGTAGCCGGGACAGGGGCGCTGGGGCCGCAGATACGCAGTATTTT.

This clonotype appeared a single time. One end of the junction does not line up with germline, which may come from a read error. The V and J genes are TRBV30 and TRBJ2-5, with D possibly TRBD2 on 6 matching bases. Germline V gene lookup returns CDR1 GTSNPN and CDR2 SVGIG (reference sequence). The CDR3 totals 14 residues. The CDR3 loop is CAWSVELLAATQSF. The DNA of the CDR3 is TGTGCCTGGAGTGTGGAGTTATTAGCGGCGACCCAGTCCTTC.

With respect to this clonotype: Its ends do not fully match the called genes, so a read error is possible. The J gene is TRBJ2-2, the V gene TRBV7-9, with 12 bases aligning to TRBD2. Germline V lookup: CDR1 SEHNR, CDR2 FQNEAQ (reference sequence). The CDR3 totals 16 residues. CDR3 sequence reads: CASRPTSGGVTGELVF. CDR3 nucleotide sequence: TGTGCCAGCAGACCGACTAGCGGGGGTGTTACCGGGGAGCTGGTTTTT. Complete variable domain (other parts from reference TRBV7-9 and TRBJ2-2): DTGVSQNPRHKITKRGQNVTFRCDPISEHNRLYWYRQTLGQGPEFLTYFQNEAQLEKSRLLSDRFSAERPKGSFSTLEIQRTEQGDSAMYLCASRPTSGGVTGELVFGEGSRLTVL.

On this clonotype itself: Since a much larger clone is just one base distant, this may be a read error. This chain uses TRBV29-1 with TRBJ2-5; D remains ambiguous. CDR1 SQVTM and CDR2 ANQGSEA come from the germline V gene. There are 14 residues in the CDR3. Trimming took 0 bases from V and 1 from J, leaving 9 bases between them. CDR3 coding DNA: TGCAGCGTTGAAGAAGGCAGAAGCCAAGAGACCCAGTACTTC. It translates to CSVEEGRSQETQYF.

The CDR3 sequence: CASSLGSDTYEQYF. The CDR3 DNA reads TGCGCCAGCAGCTTGGGTTCCGATACCTACGAGCAGTACTTC. The rearrangement joins TRBV5-1 to TRBJ2-7; D is unclear. Germline V gene data show CDR1 as SGHRS and CDR2 as YFSETQ. CDR3 size: 14 residues. V lost 0 bases to trimming and J lost 2 bases, with 9 bases between them.

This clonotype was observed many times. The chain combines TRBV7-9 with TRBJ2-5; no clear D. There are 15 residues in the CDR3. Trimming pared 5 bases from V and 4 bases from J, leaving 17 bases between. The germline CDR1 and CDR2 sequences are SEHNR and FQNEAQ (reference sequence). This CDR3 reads CASSQGIGSTETQYF. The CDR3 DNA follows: TGTGCCAGCAGCCAAGGGATTGGGTCCACAGAGACCCAGTACTTC.

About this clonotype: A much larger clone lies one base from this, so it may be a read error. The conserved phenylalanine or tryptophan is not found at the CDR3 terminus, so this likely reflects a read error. The CDR3 coding sequence is TGCGCCAGCAGCCTAACAGGGGGCGCGGATTATGGCTACACCCTC. This sequence encodes CASSLTGGADYGYTL. V and J are TRBV4-1 and TRBJ1-2, with TRBD1 matching 9 bases. The trim removed 4 bases at V and 5 bases at J, leaving 8 bases unmatched. Looked up from germline, CDR1 is MGHRA and CDR2 is YSYEKL. CDR3 length equals 15 residues.

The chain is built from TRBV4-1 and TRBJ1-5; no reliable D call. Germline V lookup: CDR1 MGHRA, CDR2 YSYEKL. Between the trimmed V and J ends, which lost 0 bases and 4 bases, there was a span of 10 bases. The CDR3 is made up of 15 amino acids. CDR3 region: CASSQEYGQNQPQHF. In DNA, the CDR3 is TGCGCCAGCAGCCAAGAATACGGCCAAAATCAGCCCCAGCATTTT.

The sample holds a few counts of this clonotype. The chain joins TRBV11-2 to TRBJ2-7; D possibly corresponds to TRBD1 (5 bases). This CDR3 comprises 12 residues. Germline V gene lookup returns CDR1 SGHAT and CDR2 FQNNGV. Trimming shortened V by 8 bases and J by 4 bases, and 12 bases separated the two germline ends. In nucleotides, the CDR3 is TGTGCCAGCGGGCCAGGGAATTACGAGCAGTACTTC. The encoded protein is CASGPGNYEQYF.

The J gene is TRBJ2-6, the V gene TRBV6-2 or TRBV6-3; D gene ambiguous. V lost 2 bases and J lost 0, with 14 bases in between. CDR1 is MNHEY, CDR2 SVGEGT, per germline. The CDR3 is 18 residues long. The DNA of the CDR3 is TGTGCCAGCAGTTACGACGGAGACTCTTTCTCTGGGGCCAACGTCCTGACTTTC. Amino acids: CASSYDGDSFSGANVLTF.

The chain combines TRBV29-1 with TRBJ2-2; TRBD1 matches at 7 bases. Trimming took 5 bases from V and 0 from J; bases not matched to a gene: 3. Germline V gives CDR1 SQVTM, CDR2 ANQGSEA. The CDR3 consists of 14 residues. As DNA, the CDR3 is TGCAGCGTTCCGGACAGGACGAACACCGGGGAGCTGTTTTTT. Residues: CSVPDRTNTGELFF.

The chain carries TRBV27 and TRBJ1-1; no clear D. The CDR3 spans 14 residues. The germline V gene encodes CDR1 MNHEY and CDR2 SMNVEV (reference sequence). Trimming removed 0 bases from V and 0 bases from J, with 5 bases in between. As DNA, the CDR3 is TGTGCCAGCAGTTTATCCAAGATGAACACTGAAGCTTTCTTT. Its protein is CASSLSKMNTEAFF.

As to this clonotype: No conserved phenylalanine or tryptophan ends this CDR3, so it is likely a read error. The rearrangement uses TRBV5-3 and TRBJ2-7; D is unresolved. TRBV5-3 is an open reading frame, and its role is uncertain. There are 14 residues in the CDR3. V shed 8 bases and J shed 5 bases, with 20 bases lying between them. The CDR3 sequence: CASIIDGRPDEQYY. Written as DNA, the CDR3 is TGTGCCAGCATTATCGACGGCCGACCGGACGAGCAGTACTAC.

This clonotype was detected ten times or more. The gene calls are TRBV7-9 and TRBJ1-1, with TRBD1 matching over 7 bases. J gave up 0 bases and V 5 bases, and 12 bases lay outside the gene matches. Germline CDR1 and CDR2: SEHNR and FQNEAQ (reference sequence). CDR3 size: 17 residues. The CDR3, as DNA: TGTGCCAGCAGCGAGGGACAGCTTAAGCAGATGAACACTGAAGCTTTCTTT. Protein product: CASSEGQLKQMNTEAFF. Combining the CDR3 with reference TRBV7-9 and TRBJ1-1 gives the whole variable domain DTGVSQNPRHKITKRGQNVTFRCDPISEHNRLYWYRQTLGQGPEFLTYFQNEAQLEKSRLLSDRFSAERPKGSFSTLEIQRTEQGDSAMYLCASSEGQLKQMNTEAFFGQGTRLTVV.

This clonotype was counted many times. This CDR3 is CASSYGLAGEADTQYF. Here the CDR3 DNA reads TGTGCCAGCAGTTATGGACTAGCGGGAGAAGCAGATACGCAGTATTTT. J is TRBJ2-3 and V is TRBV28; 13 bases fit TRBD2. The CDR3 spans 16 residues. Germline-derived CDR1 and CDR2 are MDHEN and SYDVKM. Trimming cost V 4 bases and J 4 bases; bases outside gene matches: 5.

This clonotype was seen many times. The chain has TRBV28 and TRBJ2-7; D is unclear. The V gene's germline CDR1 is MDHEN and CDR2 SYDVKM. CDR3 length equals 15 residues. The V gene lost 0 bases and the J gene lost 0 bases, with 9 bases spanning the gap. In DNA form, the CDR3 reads TGTGCCAGCAGTTTATGGCCCGGATCCTCCTACGAGCAGTACTTC. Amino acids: CASSLWPGSSYEQYF.

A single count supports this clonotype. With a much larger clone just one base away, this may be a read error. CDR3 sequence reads: CASSGGDSAINIQYF. The CDR3 nucleotides read TGTGCCAGCAGCGGTGGTGATAGCGCCATAAACATTCAGTACTTC. The gene calls are TRBV9 and TRBJ2-4; tentatively, D is TRBD2 (5 bases). CDR3 length equals 15 residues. Germline loops: CDR1 SGDLS, CDR2 YYNGEE.

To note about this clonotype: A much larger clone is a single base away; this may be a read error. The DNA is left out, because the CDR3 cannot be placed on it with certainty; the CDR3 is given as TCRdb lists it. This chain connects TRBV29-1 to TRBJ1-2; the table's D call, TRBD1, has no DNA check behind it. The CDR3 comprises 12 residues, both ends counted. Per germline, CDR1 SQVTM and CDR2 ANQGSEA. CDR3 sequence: CSGLTGDYGCTF.

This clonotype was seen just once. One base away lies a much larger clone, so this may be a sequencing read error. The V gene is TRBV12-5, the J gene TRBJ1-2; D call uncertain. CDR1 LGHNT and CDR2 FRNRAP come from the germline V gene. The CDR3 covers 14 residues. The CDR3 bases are TGTGCTAGTGGTTTGGCGTCCGGCACCTATGGCTACGCCTTC. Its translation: CASGLASGTYGYAF.

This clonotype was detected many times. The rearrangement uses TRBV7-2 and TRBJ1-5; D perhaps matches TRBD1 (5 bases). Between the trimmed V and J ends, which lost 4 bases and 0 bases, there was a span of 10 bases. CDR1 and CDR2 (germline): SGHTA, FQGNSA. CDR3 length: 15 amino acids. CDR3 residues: CASSSTATSNQPQHF. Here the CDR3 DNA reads TGTGCCAGCAGCTCGACAGCGACTAGCAATCAGCCCCAGCATTTT.

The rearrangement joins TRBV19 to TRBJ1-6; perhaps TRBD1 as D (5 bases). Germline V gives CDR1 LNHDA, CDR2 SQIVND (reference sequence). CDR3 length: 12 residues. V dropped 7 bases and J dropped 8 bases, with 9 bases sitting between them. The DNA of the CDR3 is TGTGCCAGTACGGACACCTATTCACCCCTCCACTTT. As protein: CASTDTYSPLHF.

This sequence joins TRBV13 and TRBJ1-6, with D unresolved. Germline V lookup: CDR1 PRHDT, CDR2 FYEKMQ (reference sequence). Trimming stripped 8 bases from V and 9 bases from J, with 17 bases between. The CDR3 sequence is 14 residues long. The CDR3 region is CASEPTKTGSPLHF. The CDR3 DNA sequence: TGTGCCAGCGAACCGACGAAAACGGGTTCACCCCTCCACTTT. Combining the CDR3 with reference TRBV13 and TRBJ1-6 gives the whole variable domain AAGVIQSPRHLIKEKRETATLKCYPIPRHDTVYWYQQGPGQDPQFLISFYEKMQSDKGSIPDRFSAQQFSDYHSELNMSSLELGDSALYFCASEPTKTGSPLHFGNGTRLTVT.

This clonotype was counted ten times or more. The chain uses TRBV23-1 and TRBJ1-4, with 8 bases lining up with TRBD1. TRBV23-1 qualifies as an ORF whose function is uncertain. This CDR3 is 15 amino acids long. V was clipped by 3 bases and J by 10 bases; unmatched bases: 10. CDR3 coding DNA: TGCGCCAGCAGTCAGCCCGGGACAGGAGGGGGAAAACTGTTTTTT. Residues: CASSQPGTGGGKLFF.